The 30 T cell receptor beta chains reported below all come from one sample, sequenced in a study of T-cell memory formation after mild COVID-19. TCRdb re-derived calls from the 5' RACE reads in MiXCR, one entry per CDR3 protein. The sample includes about 340,000 distinct CDR3 sequences, over 20% seen only once; the top ten take approximately 12%. Sequenced input: PBMCs or a T cell subset sorted from them (not recorded which). These receptors came from an adult woman who had mild COVID-19 (a few samples of this study predate the infection). Cell type and time point are not known.

V is TRBV7-9 and J is TRBJ2-2; TRBD2 is a possible D gene (5 bases). CDR1 and CDR2 (germline): SEHNR, FQNEAQ (reference sequence). This CDR3 has 15 residues. V lost 5 bases to trimming and J lost 4 bases, with 14 bases between them. For the CDR3, the DNA is TGTGCCAGCAGCCCCAGCAGCGGTATCACCGGGGAGCTGTTTTTT. It encodes CASSPSSGITGELFF.

The genes are TRBV24-1 and TRBJ1-1; no reliable D call. With 4 bases removed from V and 1 base from J, the gap between germline ends came to 6 bases. Germline V gene sequence: CDR1 KGHDR, CDR2 SFDVKD. This CDR3 is built from 13 residues. CDR3 DNA: TGTGCCACCAGTGACGACGAGAACACTGAAGCTTTCTTT. Translation: CATSDDENTEAFF.

This chain joins TRBV4-1 and TRBJ2-3; 10 bases fit TRBD2. V lost 1 base, J lost 2 bases, and 9 bases stayed unmatched. There are 18 residues in the CDR3. Germline-derived CDR1 and CDR2 are MGHRA and YSYEKL. CDR3 region: CASSQALAGARNTDTQYF. DNA of the CDR3: TGCGCCAGCAGCCAAGCGCTAGCGGGGGCCCGGAACACAGATACGCAGTATTTT.

The rearrangement joins TRBV12-3 or TRBV12-4 to TRBJ2-1; TRBD1 agrees at 9 bases. Unmatched junction bases numbered 27, after V lost 4 bases and J lost 5 bases. CDR3 length: 22 residues. The CDR3: CASSWDREWRETTENRDNEQFF. CDR3 DNA sequence: TGTGCCAGCAGTTGGGACAGGGAGTGGCGGGAGACGACCGAAAACCGAGACAATGAGCAGTTCTTC.

The table lists this clonotype with a few counts. This chain uses TRBV6-1 with TRBJ1-1, with no clear D. V was clipped by 2 bases and J by 4 bases, with 8 bases between them. In germline, CDR1 is MNHNS, CDR2 SASEGT. The CDR3 contains 13 residues. CDR3 protein: CASSEMGFTEAFF. The CDR3 coding sequence is TGTGCCAGCAGTGAAATGGGTTTCACTGAAGCTTTCTTT.

This clonotype was observed a few times. The chain uses TRBV14 and TRBJ1-1; TRBD1 matches 7 bases. CDR1 and CDR2 from the germline V gene are SGHDN and FVKESK. V dropped 0 bases and J dropped 1; count of bases not matched to a gene: 5. The CDR3 extends over 16 amino acids. The DNA for the CDR3 is TGTGCCAGCAGCCAAGAGTTTCGACAGGGGAACACTGAAGCTTTCTTT. Translated, it gives CASSQEFRQGNTEAFF.

This clonotype was counted between two and nine times. V is TRBV7-6 and J is TRBJ2-2, with TRBD2 as a possible D gene (5 bases). This CDR3 contains 15 residues. Trimming took off 0 bases at V and 4 bases at J, with 9 bases between the two ends. Looked up from germline, CDR1 is SGHVS and CDR2 is FNYEAQ. This CDR3 is CASSLAGEATGELFF. CDR3 bases: TGTGCCAGCAGCTTAGCGGGAGAGGCCACCGGGGAGCTGTTTTTT. The whole variable domain, filled in from reference TRBV7-6 and TRBJ2-2, reads GAGVSQSPRYKVTKRGQDVALRCDPISGHVSLYWYRQALGQGPEFLTYFNYEAQQDKSGLPNDRFSAERPEGSISTLTIQRTEQRDSAMYRCASSLAGEATGELFFGEGSRLTVL.

CDR3 sequence (DNA): TGTGCCAGCTCACCACCATCCGATCCGGGGGGGGCTTTCTTT. It translates to CASSPPSDPGGAFF. V usage is TRBV18 and J usage is TRBJ1-1; D perhaps matches TRBD1 (5 bases). The CDR3 is 14 residues long. With 0 bases removed from V and 11 bases from J, the gap between germline ends came to 16 bases. The germline V gene has CDR1 KGHSH and CDR2 LQKENI.

The CDR3 spells CASSGGWRTQETQYF. The CDR3 bases are TGTGCCAGCAGTGGCGGGTGGAGGACCCAAGAGACCCAGTACTTC. V is TRBV25-1 and J is TRBJ2-5; maybe TRBD2 (5 bases). The germline V gene has CDR1 MGHDK and CDR2 SYGVNS. The CDR3 totals 15 residues. V was clipped by 4 bases and J by 1 base, with 13 bases between them.

A few counts support this clonotype. This chain uses TRBV20-1 with TRBJ1-1; D is possibly TRBD1 (5 bases). From germline, CDR1 is DFQATT and CDR2 SNEGSKA (reference sequence). V gave up 4 bases and J gave up 3 bases, with 18 bases separating them. The CDR3 has 15 amino acids. Here the CDR3 DNA reads TGCAGTGCTATGAGGGGCGCAAATACGGACACTGAAGCTTTCTTT. Translated: CSAMRGANTDTEAFF.

This clonotype turned up a few times. The rearrangement links TRBV29-1 to TRBJ2-7, with D tentatively TRBD1 (5 bases). CDR3 length equals 15 residues. V lost 0 bases to trimming and J lost 3 bases, with 15 bases between them. Germline V gives CDR1 SQVTM, CDR2 ANQGSEA. The CDR3 nucleotides read TGCAGCGTTGAAGATCCGCGGACACAGAACTACGAGCAGTACTTC. Translated, it gives CSVEDPRTQNYEQYF.

The chain combines TRBV20-1 with TRBJ1-2; D may be TRBD1 (6 bases). The CDR3 consists of 14 residues. The germline V gene encodes CDR1 DFQATT and CDR2 SNEGSKA (reference sequence). Trimming took 1 base from V and 4 from J, leaving 13 bases between them. Written as DNA, the CDR3 is TGCAGTGCTAGAGGGCAGTGGACAGTCTATGGCTACACCTTC. Translation: CSARGQWTVYGYTF.

This clonotype was seen once. The chain couples TRBV27 to TRBJ1-6; D remains ambiguous. This CDR3 contains 14 residues. Germline V gene lookup returns CDR1 MNHEY and CDR2 SMNVEV (reference sequence). Trimming pared 7 bases from V and 6 bases from J, leaving 13 bases between. CDR3 nucleotide sequence: TGTGCCAGCAATAAAGAGTTCTCTAATTCACCCCTCCACTTT. Translated: CASNKEFSNSPLHF.

This clonotype has only a few counts. This rearrangement joins TRBV2 to TRBJ2-7, with 11 positions matching TRBD2. This CDR3 spans 13 amino acids. Germline V gives CDR1 SNHLY, CDR2 FYNNEI. With V trimmed by 3 bases and J by 12 bases, 7 bases remained unmatched. CDR3 residues: CASSERGLAGLYF. The CDR3 DNA sequence: TGTGCCAGCAGTGAGCGAGGACTAGCGGGTTTGTACTTC.

This clonotype turned up a few times. The chain links TRBV9 to TRBJ2-2, with a weak D call TRBD2 (5 bases). CDR1 is SGDLS and CDR2 is YYNGEE in the germline V gene. CDR3 length equals 14 residues. The ends were cut back, 7 bases at V and 0 bases at J, with 10 bases in the middle. The CDR3 here is CASERQTNTGELFF. CDR3 DNA sequence: TGTGCCAGCGAGCGGCAGACGAACACCGGGGAGCTGTTTTTT.

The genes are TRBV4-1 and TRBJ2-4; D is unclear. The germline gives CDR1 MGHRA, CDR2 YSYEKL. This CDR3 region has 16 residues. With 1 base removed from V and 0 bases from J, the gap between germline ends came to 10 bases. CDR3 amino acids: CASSQVPISAKNIQYF. DNA for the CDR3: TGCGCCAGCAGCCAAGTACCTATCTCAGCCAAAAACATTCAGTACTTC.

The chain has TRBV7-9 and TRBJ1-3; TRBD1 matches at 9 bases. CDR3 size: 22 residues. Trimming cost V 1 base and J 0 bases; bases outside gene matches: 19. Germline loops: CDR1 SEHNR, CDR2 FQNEAQ (reference sequence). The CDR3 region is CASSLGRTGAGLSILSGNTIYF. CDR3 sequence (DNA): TGTGCCAGCAGCTTAGGCCGGACAGGGGCCGGTTTGTCTATTCTCTCTGGAAACACCATATATTTT.

This clonotype came up a few times. This chain links TRBV5-1 with TRBJ2-5, with TRBD1 matching over 7 bases. Germline lookup yields CDR1 SGHRS and CDR2 YFSETQ. This CDR3 has 14 amino acids. Trimming took 2 bases from V and 1 from J; bases not matched to a gene: 2. The CDR3 region has the DNA TGCGCCAGCAGCTTAACAGGGGCCCAAGAGACCCAGTACTTC. Its protein is CASSLTGAQETQYF. Based on the CDR3 plus reference TRBV5-1 and TRBJ2-5, the full variable domain is KAGVTQTPRYLIKTRGQQVTLSCSPISGHRSVSWYQQTPGQGLQFLFEYFSETQRNKGNFPGRFSGRQFSNSRSEMNVSTLELGDSALYLCASSLTGAQETQYFGPGTRLLVL.

There are a few counts of this clonotype. CDR3 in DNA: TGTGCCAGCAGCCCACACTCCGGGTCCCCCGAGCAGTACTTC. Translation gives CASSPHSGSPEQYF. This chain links TRBV7-7 with TRBJ2-7, with no clear D. Looked up from germline, CDR1 is SSHAT and CDR2 is FNYEAQ (reference sequence). V was pared by 5 bases and J by 6 bases, with 17 bases between. The CDR3 runs 14 residues.

V and J are TRBV5-1 and TRBJ1-1, with a tentative D call TRBD1 (6 bases). The CDR3 extends over 14 amino acids. Per germline, CDR1 SGHRS and CDR2 YFSETQ. The V gene lost 0 bases and the J gene lost 5 bases, with 11 bases spanning the gap. CDR3: CASSLVQGPTEAFF. The CDR3, as DNA: TGCGCCAGCAGCTTGGTTCAGGGGCCTACTGAAGCTTTCTTT.

The table lists this clonotype with a few counts. The chain recombines TRBV6-2 or TRBV6-3 with TRBJ2-6; no firm D call. Germline CDR1 and CDR2: MNHEY and SVGEGT. This CDR3 region has 19 residues. The V gene lost 1 base and the J gene lost 0 bases, with 16 bases spanning the gap. This CDR3 is CASSYWRPGRSSGANVLTF. In nucleotides, the CDR3 is TGTGCCAGCAGTTACTGGCGACCCGGACGGAGCTCTGGGGCCAACGTCCTGACTTTC.

V is TRBV18 and J is TRBJ2-3, with D possibly called TRBD1 or TRBD2 (5 bases each). The V gene lost 4 bases and the J gene lost 4 bases, with 9 bases spanning the gap. The CDR3 has 13 amino acids. Germline CDR1 KGHSH, CDR2 LQKENI. CDR3 residues: CASSRGVADTQYF. CDR3 bases: TGTGCCAGCTCACGAGGGGTGGCAGATACGCAGTATTTT.

This clonotype was counted between two and nine times. The chain is built from TRBV7-2 and TRBJ1-2; D may be TRBD1 (5 bases). The CDR3 extends over 15 amino acids. Trimming removed 1 base from V and 4 bases from J, with 13 bases in between. CDR1 is SGHTA, CDR2 FQGNSA, per germline. CDR3 sequence reads: CASSLEGRDLYGYTF. The CDR3 nucleotides read TGTGCCAGCAGCTTAGAAGGCCGGGACCTCTATGGCTACACCTTC. Filled out from reference TRBV7-2 and TRBJ1-2, the complete variable domain reads GAGVSQSPSNKVTEKGKDVELRCDPISGHTALYWYRQSLGQGLEFLIYFQGNSAPDKSGLPSDRFSAERTGGSVSTLTIQRTQQEDSAVYLCASSLEGRDLYGYTFGSGTRLTVV.

The chain couples TRBV3-1 to TRBJ2-5; D possibly corresponds to TRBD2 (6 bases). V was clipped by 4 bases and J by 4 bases, with 16 bases between them. The CDR3 contains 15 residues. CDR1 and CDR2 (germline): LGHDT, YNNKEL (reference sequence). As DNA, the CDR3 is TGTGCCAGCAGCCTGGGGGGAGTTTTAGCAGAGACCCAGTACTTC. As protein: CASSLGGVLAETQYF.

This clonotype was seen only a few times. The rearrangement uses TRBV24-1 and TRBJ2-1; 11 bases align to TRBD2. The germline V gene encodes CDR1 KGHDR and CDR2 SFDVKD. This CDR3 is 15 amino acids long. The junction had 5 bases not matched to a gene; V was cut back by 3 bases and J by 8 bases. The CDR3 sequence is CATSDIAGGGYEQFF. CDR3 DNA: TGTGCCACCAGTGATATAGCGGGGGGGGGATATGAGCAGTTCTTC.

The CDR3 region is CASSLVGQGDNEQFF. In DNA, the CDR3 is TGCGCCAGCAGCTTGGTGGGACAGGGAGACAATGAGCAGTTCTTC. The chain carries TRBV5-1 and TRBJ2-1, with 9 bases matching TRBD1. CDR3 size: 15 residues. Looked up from germline, CDR1 is SGHRS and CDR2 is YFSETQ. Germline trimming cut 0 bases from V and 5 bases from J; bases unmatched to any gene: 3.

The chain joins TRBV20-1 to TRBJ1-5, with a tentative D call TRBD1 (5 bases). CDR3 length: 14 residues. The germline gives CDR1 DFQATT, CDR2 SNEGSKA (reference sequence). Trimming took 2 bases from V and 2 from J, leaving 10 bases between them. CDR3 loop: CSARSQGGNQPQHF. In DNA, the CDR3 is TGCAGTGCTAGATCCCAGGGCGGCAATCAGCCCCAGCATTTT.

The rearrangement links TRBV2 to TRBJ1-4; 7 bases align to TRBD1. The CDR3 consists of 17 residues. The V gene end was trimmed by 5 bases and the J gene end by 0 bases; junction bases not matched to a gene: 9. Per germline, CDR1 SNHLY and CDR2 FYNNEI. CDR3: CASSSTGTMATNEKLFF. DNA of the CDR3: TGTGCCAGCAGTTCGACAGGGACTATGGCAACTAATGAAAAACTGTTTTTT.

This clonotype was counted between two and nine times. This chain connects TRBV5-6 to TRBJ2-7; D is possibly TRBD2 (6 bases). Trimming left V 0 bases short and J 4 bases short, with 11 bases between. CDR1 is SGHDT, CDR2 YYEEEE, per germline. The CDR3 has 14 residues. In DNA, the CDR3 is TGTGCCAGCAGCTTGGACCTAGCGCGGTACGAGCAGTACTTC. It is translated as CASSLDLARYEQYF.

This clonotype occurred once. The genes are TRBV27 and TRBJ2-1, with 9 bases fitting TRBD1. Germline CDR1 reads MNHEY; CDR2 reads SMNVEV (reference sequence). V lost 6 bases, J lost 3 bases, and 6 bases stayed unmatched. This CDR3 spans 15 amino acids. CDR3 coding DNA: TGTGCCAGCAGGCCGGGACAGGGCGGCTACAATGAGCAGTTCTTC. This gives the protein CASRPGQGGYNEQFF.